The 30 T cell receptor beta chains reported below all come from one sample, sequenced in a study of blood T cell repertoires in COVID-19. The repertoire was sequenced with immunoSEQ multiplex PCR; TCRdb's copy has only in-frame clones and lacks some. The table records about 86,000 clones, 80% to 85% of them present only once. The source material was peripheral blood. These receptors were obtained from an elderly woman with active or convalescent COVID-19.

This chain connects TRBV7-9 to TRBJ2-7; weak D call: TRBD1 (6 bases). This CDR3 has 14 residues. CDR1 is SEHNR, CDR2 FQNEAQ, per germline (reference sequence). With 1 base removed from V and 3 bases from J, the gap between germline ends came to 10 bases. Written as DNA, the CDR3 is TGTGCCAGCAGCTTAGGGGACATCCGCTACGAGCAGTACTTC. Amino acids: CASSLGDIRYEQYF.

The genes are TRBV2 and TRBJ2-7; a possible D gene is TRBD2 (6 bases). The CDR3 runs to 18 residues. CDR1 and CDR2 (germline): SNHLY, FYNNEI. Trimming shortened V by 11 bases and J by 7 bases, and 36 bases separated the two germline ends. CDR3 region: CAPSPKKNRDAGAGEQYF. The CDR3 bases are TGTGCCCCCTCCCCTAAGAAAAACCGGGACGCCGGGGCGGGGGAGCAGTACTTC.

The chain employs TRBV3-1 (or the pseudogene TRBV3-2) and TRBJ2-5; 7 nucleotides line up with TRBD1. Germline V gives CDR1 LGHDT, CDR2 YNNKEL (reference sequence). The CDR3 totals 14 residues. J gave up 10 bases and V 1 base, and 9 bases lay outside the gene matches. CDR3 nucleotide sequence: TGTGCCAGCAGCCAAGGAGGGGGCCAGGGTAGCCAGTACTTC. It translates to CASSQGGGQGSQYF.

The chain combines TRBV3-1 (or the pseudogene TRBV3-2) with TRBJ1-1; 8 bases match TRBD1. CDR1 and CDR2 from the germline V gene are LGHDT and YNNKEL (reference sequence). The CDR3 has 15 amino acids. V dropped 4 bases and J dropped 5; count of bases not matched to a gene: 9. CDR3 in amino acids: CASSPTTGAWTEAFF. The CDR3 DNA reads TGTGCCAGCAGCCCCACGACAGGGGCGTGGACTGAAGCTTTCTTT.

The chain has TRBV11-2 and TRBJ2-1; a possible D gene is TRBD1 (5 bases). From germline, CDR1 is SGHAT and CDR2 FQNNGV. V lost 5 bases and J 1 base, leaving 15 bases between the germline ends. This CDR3 has 16 amino acids. CDR3 amino acids: CASSLRVRWSYNEQFF. In DNA form, the CDR3 reads TGTGCCAGCAGCCTCAGGGTTAGATGGTCCTACAATGAGCAGTTCTTC.

The chain combines TRBV11-2 with TRBJ2-5; TRBD1 is a possible D gene (6 bases). The ends were cut back, 6 bases at V and 2 bases at J, with 10 bases in the middle. The CDR3 has 13 amino acids. Looked up from germline, CDR1 is SGHAT and CDR2 is FQNNGV. CDR3 sequence (DNA): TGTGCCAGCAGTACAGGGATACAAGAGACCCAGTACTTC. Its translation is CASSTGIQETQYF.

The rearrangement links TRBV2 to TRBJ1-2, with TRBD1 matching over 8 bases. Germline V gene data show CDR1 as SNHLY and CDR2 as FYNNEI. V lost 1 base, J lost 4 bases, and 5 bases stayed unmatched. The CDR3 runs 15 residues. CDR3 region: CASSEVAGGPYGYTF. The CDR3 DNA reads as TGTGCCAGCAGTGAAGTCGCAGGGGGCCCCTATGGCTACACCTTC.

V gene TRBV10-3 combines with J gene TRBJ1-5; perhaps TRBD1 as D (6 bases). Germline CDR1 is ENHRY and CDR2 is SYGVKD. With 10 bases removed from V and 2 bases from J, the gap between germline ends came to 15 bases. This CDR3 region has 14 residues. This CDR3 is CATLQGLGNQPQHF. CDR3 nucleotides: TGTGCCACGCTACAGGGTTTGGGCAATCAGCCCCAGCATTTT.

The chain recombines TRBV3-1 (or the pseudogene TRBV3-2) with TRBJ2-7; D is undetermined. This CDR3 comprises 12 residues. The V gene lost 3 bases and the J gene lost 4 bases, with 7 bases spanning the gap. Germline CDR1 LGHDT, CDR2 YNNKEL (reference sequence). The CDR3 nucleotides read TGTGCCAGCAGCCAGGCCCAGTACGAGCAGTACTTC. Its protein is CASSQAQYEQYF.

V gene TRBV6-5 combines with J gene TRBJ1-2; D is uncertain. CDR1 MNHEY and CDR2 SVGAGI come from the germline V gene. V dropped 0 bases and J dropped 2 bases, with 10 bases sitting between them. The CDR3 has 15 residues. The CDR3 loop reads CASSYSIVGNYGYTF. The CDR3 region has the DNA TGTGCCAGCAGTTACTCGATTGTCGGGAACTATGGCTACACCTTC.

DNA for the CDR3: TGTGCCAGCAGTTACTCGGCGGAGGTCTATGGCTACACCTTC. It codes for CASSYSAEVYGYTF. The genes are TRBV6-2 or TRBV6-3 and TRBJ1-2, with no clear D. The V end was cut by 0 bases, the J end by 4 bases, with 9 bases between. This CDR3 region has 14 residues. The germline gives CDR1 MNHEY, CDR2 SVGEGT.

The chain carries TRBV2 and TRBJ1-1; the match to TRBD1 covers 7 bases. The V gene end was trimmed by 9 bases and the J gene end by 1 base; junction bases not matched to a gene: 2. Germline CDR1 and CDR2: SNHLY and FYNNEI. The CDR3 sequence is 12 residues long. The CDR3 DNA reads as TGTGCCAGTCAGGGGGGGAACACTGAAGCTTTCTTT. Protein: CASQGGNTEAFF.

This clone appeared a single time. The gene calls are TRBV3-1 (or the pseudogene TRBV3-2) and TRBJ2-3; the match to TRBD2 covers 9 bases. This CDR3 is 16 amino acids long. Germline V gene lookup returns CDR1 LGHDT and CDR2 YNNKEL (reference sequence). Germline trimming cut 1 base from V and 4 bases from J; bases unmatched to any gene: 6. The CDR3 region has the DNA TGTGCCAGCAGCCAAGTTTCCGGCGGGAGGGCAGATACGCAGTATTTT. Protein: CASSQVSGGRADTQYF.

The rearrangement links TRBV6-5 to TRBJ2-7, with D tentatively TRBD2 (5 bases). V was cut by 8 bases and J by 0 bases, with 11 bases left in between. Per the germline V gene, CDR1 is MNHEY and CDR2 is SVGAGI. The length of the CDR3 is 13 residues. The chain's CDR3 is CASGKRISYEQYF. As DNA, the CDR3 is TGTGCCAGCGGGAAGCGGATCTCCTACGAGCAGTACTTC.

The chain has TRBV7-9 and TRBJ2-3; D gene uncertain. The V gene's germline CDR1 is SEHNR and CDR2 FQNEAQ (reference sequence). This CDR3 is built from 15 residues. With 1 base removed from V and 2 bases from J, the gap between germline ends came to 10 bases. This CDR3 reads CASSLEPTPTDTQYF. The CDR3, as DNA: TGTGCCAGCAGCTTAGAGCCTACTCCCACAGATACGCAGTATTTT.

The table lists this clone with a few counts. Other DNA sequences in the same sample also yield this CDR3. This chain connects TRBV6-6 to TRBJ2-5, with 7 bases fitting TRBD1. The CDR3 is 13 residues long. Germline trimming cut 2 bases from V and 5 bases from J; bases unmatched to any gene: 2. Germline CDR1 is MNHNY and CDR2 is SVGAGI (reference sequence). As DNA, the CDR3 is TGTGCCAGCAGTTACACCAGGGGGGAGACCCAGTACTTC. Its protein is CASSYTRGETQYF.

The chain combines TRBV19 with TRBJ1-1; 7 nucleotides line up with TRBD1. After removal of 7 bases from V and 0 bases from J, the junction contained 5 bases not matched to a gene. Germline lookup yields CDR1 LNHDA and CDR2 SQIVND (reference sequence). This CDR3 comprises 14 residues. CDR3 nucleotide sequence: TGTGCCAGTAATCCGGGACAGTTGAACACTGAAGCTTTCTTT. Its translation is CASNPGQLNTEAFF.

This clone was detected only a few times. The chain carries TRBV5-1 and TRBJ1-4; 7 bases agree with TRBD1. The CDR3 is 14 residues long. V dropped 4 bases and J dropped 4; count of bases not matched to a gene: 4. Germline V CDR1 and CDR2: SGHRS, YFSETQ. In DNA form, the CDR3 reads TGCGCCAGCAGCATGGGACAGAATAATGAAAAACTGTTTTTT. It encodes CASSMGQNNEKLFF.

This rearrangement joins TRBV2 to TRBJ1-1; D may be TRBD1 (6 bases). The V and J ends lost 7 bases and 5 bases respectively, with 11 bases between them. This CDR3 contains 12 residues. The germline CDR1 and CDR2 sequences are SNHLY and FYNNEI. CDR3 DNA sequence: TGTGCCAGCAACAGGGAAGCGACTGAAGCTTTCTTT. Its translation: CASNREATEAFF.

The CDR3 DNA reads TGCAGCGTTACTAGGGCTCGCAATGAGCAGTTCTTC. This encodes CSVTRARNEQFF. The rearrangement links TRBV29-1 to TRBJ2-1; TRBD2 is a possible D gene (5 bases). Trimming stripped 5 bases from V and 6 bases from J, with 11 bases between. The V gene's germline CDR1 is SQVTM and CDR2 ANQGSEA. This CDR3 has 12 residues.

The CDR3 protein is CASSFKGENGYTF. The CDR3 DNA is TGTGCCAGCAGTTTTAAGGGGGAGAATGGCTACACCTTC. This sequence joins TRBV12-3 or TRBV12-4 and TRBJ1-2, with D possibly being TRBD1 (6 bases). V gave up 3 bases and J gave up 6 bases, with 11 bases separating them. The CDR3 consists of 13 residues.

This clone appeared a few times. The chain is built from TRBV28 and TRBJ2-7, with a weak D call TRBD2 (5 bases). The CDR3 sequence is 14 residues long. Germline-derived CDR1 and CDR2 are MDHEN and SYDVKM. With 10 bases removed from V and 3 bases from J, the gap between germline ends came to 19 bases. The CDR3 nucleotides are TGTGCCACCCACCGCCGGGGTGGGAACTACGAGCAGTACTTC. Translated, it gives CATHRRGGNYEQYF. The full variable domain, its missing parts supplied by reference TRBV28 and TRBJ2-7, is DVKVTQSSRYLVKRTGEKVFLECVQDMDHENMFWYRQDPGLGLRLIYFSYDVKMKEKGDIPEGYSVSREKKERFSLILESASTNQTSMYLCATHRRGGNYEQYFGPGTRLTVT.

V usage is TRBV3-1 (or the pseudogene TRBV3-2) and J usage is TRBJ2-3; 7 bases match TRBD1. Per the germline V gene, CDR1 is LGHDT and CDR2 is YNNKEL (reference sequence). V shed 1 base, J shed 2 bases, and the junction held 9 bases outside the gene matches. This CDR3 is built from 17 residues. CDR3 sequence reads: CASSQGWTGHYTDTQYF. As DNA, the CDR3 is TGTGCCAGCAGCCAAGGGTGGACAGGTCACTACACAGATACGCAGTATTTT.

The chain recombines TRBV6-5 with TRBJ2-7, with D perhaps matching TRBD1 (5 bases). V was clipped by 0 bases and J by 2 bases, with 5 bases between them. This CDR3 is built from 13 residues. CDR1 and CDR2 from the germline V gene are MNHEY and SVGAGI. The CDR3: CASSYSTAYEQYF. CDR3 DNA: TGTGCCAGCAGTTACTCGACAGCCTACGAGCAGTACTTC.

The J gene is TRBJ1-2, the V gene TRBV19; TRBD1 matches at 10 bases. V shed 1 base, J shed 7 bases, and the junction held 3 bases outside the gene matches. Germline CDR1 is LNHDA and CDR2 is SQIVND (reference sequence). This CDR3 has 14 residues. This CDR3 is CASSIGQGAVGYTF. CDR3 bases: TGTGCCAGTAGTATAGGACAGGGGGCGGTTGGCTACACCTTC.

A single count supports this clone. This chain's CDR3 is CASSGTGGVYEQYF. In DNA, the CDR3 is TGTGCCAGCTCAGGGACAGGGGGAGTCTACGAGCAGTACTTC. The V call is TRBV18, the J call TRBJ2-7; TRBD1 aligns across 11 bases. Germline assignment: CDR1 KGHSH and CDR2 LQKENI. With 5 bases clipped from V and 3 bases from J, the junction kept 3 bases outside the gene matches. This CDR3 region has 14 residues.

The chain uses TRBV25-1 and TRBJ1-1; D is unresolved. V was clipped by 4 bases and J by 4 bases, with 13 bases between them. The CDR3 consists of 14 residues. Germline values: CDR1 MGHDK, CDR2 SYGVNS. For the CDR3, the DNA is TGTGCCAGCAGTGGGACTAGGGCGGGCACTGAAGCTTTCTTT. It specifies CASSGTRAGTEAFF.

J is TRBJ1-5 and V is TRBV28; D gene uncertain. Per germline, CDR1 MDHEN and CDR2 SYDVKM. Trimming stripped 8 bases from V and 7 bases from J, with 15 bases between. This CDR3 has 13 amino acids. The CDR3 is CASVREVRQPQHF. The CDR3 coding sequence is TGTGCCAGCGTCCGGGAGGTGCGGCAGCCCCAGCATTTT.

The chain has TRBV28 and TRBJ1-1; TRBD1 aligns across 9 bases. Germline lookup yields CDR1 MDHEN and CDR2 SYDVKM. The CDR3 covers 13 residues. The junction had 9 bases not matched to a gene; V was cut back by 9 bases and J by 7 bases. The chain's CDR3 is CASSTGGYDEAFF. Here the CDR3 DNA reads TGTGCCAGTTCGACAGGGGGTTACGATGAAGCTTTCTTT.

The chain employs TRBV27 and TRBJ2-1, with D possibly being TRBD2 (5 bases). Germline CDR1 MNHEY, CDR2 SMNVEV (reference sequence). Trimming cost V 2 bases and J 7 bases, with 15 bases left between them. There are 15 residues in the CDR3. Here the CDR3 DNA reads TGTGCCAGCAGTTTACTAGCCTCTTTTGAGAATGAGCAGTTCTTC. It translates to CASSLLASFENEQFF.